The T cell receptor beta chain under discussion was sequenced for a study of shared clonotypes between healthy human individuals. This table comes from immunoSEQ multiplex PCR, and its TCRdb copy is limited to in-frame clones, with some not included. In the table there are roughly 2 million clones, about 94% of which are singletons. As regards this clone: Its antigen remains unknown.

The split of CD4+ cells yielded CD45RA+ naive and CD45RA-negative memory subsets. The CDR3 sequence is 16 residues long. In germline, CDR1 is MGHRA, CDR2 YSYEKL. With V trimmed by 0 bases and J by 8 bases, 8 bases remained unmatched. Study results and caveats: Naive subsets generally exceeded memory subsets in estimated richness. Non-shared clonotypes had lower generation probabilities than those shared by all four donors.

The receptor was derived from a man between 18 and 35 years old in good health. Sequencing was done on a sample of naive CD4+ T cells sorted from blood. Stated subset: CD45RA+ positively selected. V is TRBV4-1 and J is TRBJ1-4; the match to TRBD1 covers 8 bases. The DNA for the CDR3 is TGCGCCAGCAGCCAAGATGCAGGACAGGGTTGGGAAAAACTGTTTTTT. This encodes CASSQDAGQGWEKLFF.